The T cell receptor beta chain under discussion was sequenced for a study of blood T cell repertoires in COVID-19. Study details: Italy, Spain and the United States were the sources of the convalescent and acute COVID-19 samples. The analysed material was cDNA or gDNA that came from T cells, B-cell-depleted T cells, or PBMCs.

Followed longitudinally, the Seattle patients had been enrolled during active infection. V gave up 5 bases and J gave up 5 bases, with 7 bases separating them. Germline V gene lookup returns CDR1 WSHSY and CDR2 SAAADI. The CDR3 has 12 amino acids. This clone was recorded only once. Measured with immunoSEQ multiplex PCR; TCRdb has only the in-frame clones, and not every one. The data hold about 270,000 clones, with about 86% observed a single time. The sequence was collected from a woman in her twenties or thirties with COVID-19, enrolled during active disease. The chain recombines TRBV10-2 with TRBJ2-1, with D maybe TRBD1 (5 bases). The sequenced sample consisted of peripheral blood. The DNA for the CDR3 is TGCGCCAGCAGTCAGGGAAACAATGAGCAGTTCTTC. It yields the protein CASSQGNNEQFF.